The sequence of this TCR beta chain was determined in a study of Ad26.COV2.S vaccination and SARS-CoV-2 variants. Study-level background: In the COV1001 trial, the donor was in the Ad26.COV2.S arm. Ad26.COV2.S, an intramuscular injection, was given once or twice 56 days apart.

Worth noting for this clone: Antigen specificity is unknown.

General study results and limits: Breadth and depth estimates from TCRs may understate total T cell responses. Participants given vaccine showed non-spike TCR breadth similar to that of placebo recipients.

Treatment of the sample: around 19 received Ad26.COV2.S at low or high dose, single or two shots; about five received placebo; per-sample allocation not given. The investigators took samples on day 63 after the first vaccine or placebo injection. Trimming cost V 8 bases and J 8 bases; bases outside gene matches: 10. The germline gives CDR1 SGHRS, CDR2 YFSETQ. CDR3 length: 14 amino acids. The data were produced by immunoSEQ multiplex PCR, yet TCRdb's version contains in-frame clones alone and is incomplete. The sample lists 300,000 to 400,000 clones, roughly 87% occurring once. The sequence was collected from a person aged 18 to 59 who received the Ad26.COV2.S COVID-19 vaccine or a placebo. This sample comprised peripheral blood, obtained in a trial of Ad26.COV2.S vaccine versus placebo. J is TRBJ2-1 and V is TRBV5-1, with 10 nucleotides matching TRBD1. CDR3 loop: CASLTGTGDDEQFF. CDR3 DNA: TGCGCCAGTTTAACCGGGACAGGGGATGATGAGCAGTTCTTC.